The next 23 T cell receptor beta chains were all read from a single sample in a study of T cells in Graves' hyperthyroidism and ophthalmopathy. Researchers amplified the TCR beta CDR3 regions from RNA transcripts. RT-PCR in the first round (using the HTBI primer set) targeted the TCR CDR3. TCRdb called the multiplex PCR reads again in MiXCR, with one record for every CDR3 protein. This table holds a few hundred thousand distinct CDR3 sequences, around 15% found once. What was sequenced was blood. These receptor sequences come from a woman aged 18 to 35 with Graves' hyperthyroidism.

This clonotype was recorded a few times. CDR3 loop: CASSQDHSGWHTDTQYF. CDR3 in DNA: TGTGCCAGCAGCCAAGACCACAGCGGGTGGCACACAGATACGCAGTATTTT. The chain recombines TRBV14 with TRBJ2-3; tentatively, D is TRBD2 (6 bases). CDR1 is SGHDN, CDR2 FVKESK, per germline. This CDR3 comprises 17 residues. V shed 0 bases and J shed 2 bases, with 15 bases lying between them.

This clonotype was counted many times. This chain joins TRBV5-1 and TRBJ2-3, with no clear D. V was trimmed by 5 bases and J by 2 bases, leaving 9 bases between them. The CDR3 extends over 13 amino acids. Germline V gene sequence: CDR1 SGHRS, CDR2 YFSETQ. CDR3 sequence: CASRVKVTDTQYF. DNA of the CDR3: TGCGCCAGCAGGGTGAAAGTCACAGATACGCAGTATTTT.

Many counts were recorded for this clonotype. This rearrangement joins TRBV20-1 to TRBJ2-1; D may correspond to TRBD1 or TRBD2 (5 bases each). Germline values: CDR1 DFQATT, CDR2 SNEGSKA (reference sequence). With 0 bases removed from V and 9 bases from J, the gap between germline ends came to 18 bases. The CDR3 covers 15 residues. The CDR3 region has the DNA TGCAGTGCTAGAGATCGGGGCTACCTATGGGGTGAGCAGTTCTTC. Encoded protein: CSARDRGYLWGEQFF.

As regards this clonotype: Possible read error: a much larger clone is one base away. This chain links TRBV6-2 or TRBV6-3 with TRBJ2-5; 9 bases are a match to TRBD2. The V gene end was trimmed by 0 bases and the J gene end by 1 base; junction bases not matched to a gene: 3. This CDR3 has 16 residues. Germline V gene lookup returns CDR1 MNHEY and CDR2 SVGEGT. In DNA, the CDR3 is TGTGCCAGCAGTTACTCCGCTAGCGGGATCCAAGAGACCCAGTACTTC. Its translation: CASSYSASGIQETQYF.

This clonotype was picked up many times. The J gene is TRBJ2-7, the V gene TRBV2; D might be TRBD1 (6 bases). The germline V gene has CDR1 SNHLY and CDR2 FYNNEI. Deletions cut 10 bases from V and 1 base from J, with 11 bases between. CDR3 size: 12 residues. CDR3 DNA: TGTGCCACAGAACAGGGTTCCTACGAGCAGTACGTC. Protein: CATEQGSYEQYV.

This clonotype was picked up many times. DNA of the CDR3: TGCAGTGCTAGAGATGAAGCCTCCTACTACCGGGACACCTACGAGCAGTACTTC. This gives the protein CSARDEASYYRDTYEQYF. The genes are TRBV20-1 and TRBJ2-7; maybe TRBD1 (6 bases). Germline V gene data show CDR1 as DFQATT and CDR2 as SNEGSKA (reference sequence). This CDR3 is built from 18 residues. The germline V and J ends were trimmed by 0 bases and 2 bases, with 23 bases remaining between them.

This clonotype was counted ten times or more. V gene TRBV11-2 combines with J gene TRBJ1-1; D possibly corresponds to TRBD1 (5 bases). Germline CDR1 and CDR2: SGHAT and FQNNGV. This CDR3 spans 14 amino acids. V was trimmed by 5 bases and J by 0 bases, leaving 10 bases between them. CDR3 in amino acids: CASSAGPMNTEAFF. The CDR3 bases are TGTGCCAGCAGCGCGGGACCGATGAACACTGAAGCTTTCTTT.

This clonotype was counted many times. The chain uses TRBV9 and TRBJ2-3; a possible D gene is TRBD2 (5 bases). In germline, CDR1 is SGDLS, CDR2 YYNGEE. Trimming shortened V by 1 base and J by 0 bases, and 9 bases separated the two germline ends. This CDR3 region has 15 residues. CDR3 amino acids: CASSVPRGSTDTQYF. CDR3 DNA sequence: TGTGCCAGCAGCGTACCTCGAGGGAGCACAGATACGCAGTATTTT.

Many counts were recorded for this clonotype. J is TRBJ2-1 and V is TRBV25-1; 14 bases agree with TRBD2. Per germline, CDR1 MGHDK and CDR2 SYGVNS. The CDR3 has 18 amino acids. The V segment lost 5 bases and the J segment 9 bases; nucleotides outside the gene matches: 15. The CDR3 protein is CASSQLMTGLAGAGEQFF. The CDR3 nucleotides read TGTGCCAGCAGTCAACTAATGACGGGACTAGCGGGAGCTGGTGAGCAGTTCTTC.

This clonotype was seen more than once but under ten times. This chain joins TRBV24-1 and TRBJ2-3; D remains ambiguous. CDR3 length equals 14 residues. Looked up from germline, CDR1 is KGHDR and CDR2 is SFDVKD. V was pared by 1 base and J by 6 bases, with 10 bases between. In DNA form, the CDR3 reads TGTGCCACCAGTGATTTCCCCCTCTGGGATACGCAGTATTTT. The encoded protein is CATSDFPLWDTQYF.

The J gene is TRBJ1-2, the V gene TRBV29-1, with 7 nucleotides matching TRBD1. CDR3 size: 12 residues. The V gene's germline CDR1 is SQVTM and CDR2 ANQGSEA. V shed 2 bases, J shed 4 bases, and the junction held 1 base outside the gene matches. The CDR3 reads CSVERDSYGYTF. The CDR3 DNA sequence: TGCAGCGTTGAACGGGACAGCTATGGCTACACCTTC.

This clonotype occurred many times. The CDR3 bases are TGTGCCAGTAGTGCGCGGGGGTCCCCCTCTGGGTCCTACGAGCAGTACTTC. Amino acids: CASSARGSPSGSYEQYF. This chain uses TRBV19 with TRBJ2-7, with 7 bases identical to TRBD2. V lost 5 bases, J lost 1 base, and 14 bases stayed unmatched. Germline CDR1 reads LNHDA; CDR2 reads SQIVND (reference sequence). The CDR3 covers 17 residues.

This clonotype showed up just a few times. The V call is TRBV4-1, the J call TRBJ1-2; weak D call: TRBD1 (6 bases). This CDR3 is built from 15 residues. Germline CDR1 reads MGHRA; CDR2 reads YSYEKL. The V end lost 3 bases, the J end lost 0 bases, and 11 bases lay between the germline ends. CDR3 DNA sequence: TGCGCCAGCAGCCAGAAGGGGGGAGCTAACTATGGCTACACCTTC. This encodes CASSQKGGANYGYTF.

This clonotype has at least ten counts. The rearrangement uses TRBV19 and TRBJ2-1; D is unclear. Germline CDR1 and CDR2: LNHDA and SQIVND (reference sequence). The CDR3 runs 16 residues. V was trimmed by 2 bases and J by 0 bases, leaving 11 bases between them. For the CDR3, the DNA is TGTGCCAGTAGTATACGGGCCCCATTCTCCTACAATGAGCAGTTCTTC. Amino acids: CASSIRAPFSYNEQFF.

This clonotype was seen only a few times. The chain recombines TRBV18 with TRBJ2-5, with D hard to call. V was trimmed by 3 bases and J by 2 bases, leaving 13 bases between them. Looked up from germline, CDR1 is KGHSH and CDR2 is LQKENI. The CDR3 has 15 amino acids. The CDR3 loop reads CASSPSRHHQETQYF. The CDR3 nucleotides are TGTGCCAGCTCACCTTCCCGGCACCATCAAGAGACCCAGTACTTC.

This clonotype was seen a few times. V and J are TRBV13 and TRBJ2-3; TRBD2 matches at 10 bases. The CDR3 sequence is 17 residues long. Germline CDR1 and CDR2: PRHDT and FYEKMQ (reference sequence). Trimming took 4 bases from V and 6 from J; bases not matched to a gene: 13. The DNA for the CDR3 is TGTGCCAGCAGCTCCCCCCCAGCGGGAGGGTTCGAGGATACGCAGTATTTT. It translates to CASSSPPAGGFEDTQYF.

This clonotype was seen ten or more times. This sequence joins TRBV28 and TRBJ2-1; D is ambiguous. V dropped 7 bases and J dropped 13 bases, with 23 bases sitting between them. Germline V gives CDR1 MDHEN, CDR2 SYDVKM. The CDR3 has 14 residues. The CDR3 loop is CASTSLDRNEKQFF. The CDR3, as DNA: TGTGCCAGCACCTCACTGGACCGCAATGAGAAACAGTTCTTC.

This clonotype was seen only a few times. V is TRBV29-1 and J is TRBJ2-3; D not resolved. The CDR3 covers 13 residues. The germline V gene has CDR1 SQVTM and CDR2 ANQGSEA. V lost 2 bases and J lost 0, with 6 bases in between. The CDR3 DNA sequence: TGCAGCGTTGAATCCGACAGCACAGATACGCAGTATTTT. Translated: CSVESDSTDTQYF.

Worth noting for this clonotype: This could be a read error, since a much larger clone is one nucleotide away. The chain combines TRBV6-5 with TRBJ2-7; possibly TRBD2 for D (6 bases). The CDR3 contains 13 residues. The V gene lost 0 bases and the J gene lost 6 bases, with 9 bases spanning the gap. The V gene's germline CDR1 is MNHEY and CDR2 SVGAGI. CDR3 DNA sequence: TGTGCCAGCAGTTACTCAGGAGCGGGCGAGCAGTACTTC. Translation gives CASSYSGAGEQYF.

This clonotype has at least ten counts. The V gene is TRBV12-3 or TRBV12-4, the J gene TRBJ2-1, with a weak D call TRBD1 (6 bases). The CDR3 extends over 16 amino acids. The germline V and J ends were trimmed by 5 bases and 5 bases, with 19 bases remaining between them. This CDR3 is CASSPGDRFGDNEQFF. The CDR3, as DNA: TGTGCCAGCAGTCCAGGGGATAGATTCGGGGACAATGAGCAGTTCTTC.

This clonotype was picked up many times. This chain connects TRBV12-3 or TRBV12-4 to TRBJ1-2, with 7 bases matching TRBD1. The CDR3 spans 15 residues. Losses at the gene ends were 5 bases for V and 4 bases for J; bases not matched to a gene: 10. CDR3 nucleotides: TGTGCCAGCAGTCTTAGACAGGGAGGGAGCTATGGCTACACCTTC. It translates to CASSLRQGGSYGYTF.

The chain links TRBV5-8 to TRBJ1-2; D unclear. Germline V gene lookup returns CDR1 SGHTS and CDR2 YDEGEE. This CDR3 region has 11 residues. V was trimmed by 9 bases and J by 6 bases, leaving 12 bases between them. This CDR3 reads CANWEFDGYTF. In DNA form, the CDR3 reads TGTGCCAATTGGGAATTCGATGGCTACACCTTC.

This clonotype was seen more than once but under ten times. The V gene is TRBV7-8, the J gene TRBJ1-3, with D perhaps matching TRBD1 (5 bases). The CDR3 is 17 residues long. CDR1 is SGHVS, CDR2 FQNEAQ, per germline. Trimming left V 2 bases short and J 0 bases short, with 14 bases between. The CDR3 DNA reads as TGTGCCAGCAGCTTAACCCTCCTGGGGGTCTCTGGAAACACCATATATTTT. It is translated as CASSLTLLGVSGNTIYF.